Listed below are T cell receptor beta chains from one sample, sequenced in a study of blood T cell repertoires in COVID-19. TCRdb's table, derived via immunoSEQ multiplex PCR, lists solely in-frame clones and lacks some. The data contain approximately 97,000 clones, roughly 88% of them seen just once; the ten biggest clones take up around 2%. Input material: peripheral blood. Receptors were obtained from a man aged 45-60 years with COVID-19, enrolled during active disease. Each CDR3 is given with its conserved first and last residue.

v_gene	j_gene	CDR3aa
TRBV5-4	TRBJ1-6	CASSLDPGTYNSPLHF
TRBV7-9	TRBJ1-2	CASSPDRAGIYRYTF
TRBV3-1/TRBV3-2	TRBJ1-6	CASSQAQGRTSPLHF
TRBV7-4	TRBJ2-1	CASSENPEGGHAFF
TRBV7-9	TRBJ1-2	CASSLDGRYVYTF
TRBV6-5	TRBJ1-1	CASSYSSTGRGTEAFF
TRBV10-3	TRBJ1-3	CAISAGTAETGNTIYF
TRBV2	TRBJ1-1	CASSDRVSLEAFF
TRBV20-1	TRBJ1-2	CSASNRGVYGYTF
TRBV7-2	TRBJ2-1	CASSLEIQRGINGQFF
TRBV19	TRBJ2-2	CASSTGGWTGELFF
TRBV4-2	TRBJ1-5	CASSPGSGANQPQHF
TRBV7-3	TRBJ2-1	CASSLVGRGNYNEQFF
TRBV19	TRBJ1-2	CASSRGQGSGGYTF
TRBV5-1	TRBJ1-6	CASSLVGQGGNSPLHF
TRBV19	TRBJ2-3	CASSKQGGMADTQYF
TRBV27	TRBJ2-7	CASSLLYSRYEQYF
TRBV30	TRBJ2-7	CAWSAAGASGDYEQYF
TRBV5-4	TRBJ1-3	CASSADSLSGNTIYF
TRBV11-1	TRBJ2-2	CASSRGTGGIGELFF
TRBV4-3	TRBJ2-2	CASSPVADWRRGTGELFF
TRBV29-1	TRBJ1-3	CSVEGTSSSGNTIYF
TRBV4-1	TRBJ1-5	CASSQGRTDNQPQHF
TRBV7-9	TRBJ2-5	CASSFPGGSQETQYF
TRBV7-2	TRBJ2-5	CASSLAGGPSRTQYF
TRBV5-1	TRBJ1-1	CASRQYGTNLMNTEAFF
TRBV15	TRBJ1-4	CATTPRTVNEKLFF
TRBV9	TRBJ2-7	CASSSTSDGLKQYF
TRBV9	TRBJ1-2	CASSLAPDSNYGYTF
TRBV7-6	TRBJ1-1	CASSSFNTEAFF
TRBV3-1/TRBV3-2	TRBJ2-7	CASSLRGEDEQYF
TRBV5-5	TRBJ1-2	CASSTGTGDGYTF
TRBV7-2	TRBJ1-5	CASSLLRGQPQHF
TRBV6-6	TRBJ1-4	CASIPDRGEKLFF
TRBV12-3/TRBV12-4	TRBJ1-3	CASIRGSGNTIYF
TRBV6-5	TRBJ1-2	CASSSRTGHYGYTF
TRBV9	TRBJ1-3	CASSQTPESSGNTIYF
TRBV19	TRBJ2-1	CASSRDRGYNEQFF
TRBV4-2	TRBJ2-7	CASSQERAGYEQYF
TRBV5-5	TRBJ2-1	CASSLQVLSSYNEQFF
TRBV9	TRBJ1-3	CASSARTGEGGNTIYF
TRBV2	TRBJ1-3	CASSRGEGNTIYF
TRBV6-5	TRBJ1-1	CASSPTGHSNTEAFF
TRBV3-1/TRBV3-2	TRBJ1-2	CASSQGRVGGYTF
TRBV12-3/TRBV12-4	TRBJ2-1	CACSSSGLEQFF
TRBV15	TRBJ1-5	CATSGTGSRQPQHF
TRBV7-3	TRBJ1-6	CASSRGQGNSPLHF
TRBV7-2	TRBJ2-7	CASSLSGSIYEQYF
TRBV7-3	TRBJ2-5	CASSFGARETQYF
TRBV28	TRBJ2-1	CASNTPDTNYNEQFF
TRBV10-3	TRBJ2-2	CAISGGADTGELFF
TRBV7-7	TRBJ2-1	CASSLAPGLAGGQSYNEQFF
TRBV7-2	TRBJ2-7	CASSLMERPYEQYF
TRBV7-3	TRBJ1-2	CASSPQTGDNYGYTF
TRBV12-2	TRBJ1-2	CASRTDRVACGYTF
TRBV5-1	TRBJ1-1	CASSLGGGSAEAFF
TRBV7-8	TRBJ2-5	CASCGVLSARETQYF
TRBV25-1	TRBJ1-2	CASSESGQNSNYGYTF
TRBV18	TRBJ2-2	CASSGTNTGELFF